This T cell receptor (beta chain) was captured by sequencing in a study of blood T cell repertoires in COVID-19. About the research overall: T cells, B-cell-depleted T cells, or PBMCs supplied cDNA or gDNA.

Original processing notes: Scientists estimated how many nucleated cells there were by amplifying reference gene primers. Clones were read by immunoSEQ multiplex PCR, and TCRdb kept only the in-frame ones, dropping some. V, J and clone size reflect that table, while D and trimming were determined from the DNA. This table holds about 300,000 clones, 87% found once. Participants were placed into cohorts based on the clinical history they reported. Symptom resolution, clearance, or two negative PCRs marked the recovered donors of Cohort 3. Germline V gives CDR1 SGHTA, CDR2 FQGNSA. The CDR3 loop spans 15 amino acids. Trimming cost V 1 base and J 11 bases; bases outside gene matches: 12.

The material sequenced was PBMCs or T cells enriched from blood (not recorded which). V is TRBV7-2 and J is TRBJ1-2; 8 nucleotides align to TRBD1. This TCR derives from a woman aged 25-40 years who had recovered from COVID-19. CDR3 nucleotides: TGTGCCAGCAGCTTAGGAGGGAGGCAGGGGGCAAGGTACACCTTC. This encodes CASSLGGRQGARYTF.